One and the same sample provided the 9 T cell receptor beta chains below, sequenced in a study of identical twins. TCRdb called the 5' RACE reads again in MiXCR, with one record for every CDR3 protein. The sample yields 450,000 or so distinct CDR3 sequences, 14% seen once. This sample was shared with a second study, whose subject was yellow fever vaccine responses in identical twins.

Sequenced sample: CD4+ T cells sorted from blood. The receptor source for this set is a young woman in good health.

The sample holds a few counts of this clonotype. V is TRBV7-2 and J is TRBJ2-7; D remains unclear. Germline V gene data show CDR1 as SGHTA and CDR2 as FQGNSA. Trimming pared 7 bases from V and 2 bases from J, leaving 9 bases between. CDR3 length equals 12 residues. The CDR3 is CASTEAPYEQYF. The CDR3 bases are TGTGCCAGCACCGAGGCCCCCTACGAGCAGTACTTC.

This clonotype occurred a few times. The chain uses TRBV10-3 and TRBJ1-2; D is possibly TRBD1 (6 bases). The CDR3 runs 14 residues. Germline V lookup: CDR1 ENHRY, CDR2 SYGVKD. The V gene lost 0 bases and the J gene lost 2 bases, with 7 bases spanning the gap. The DNA for the CDR3 is TGTGCCATCAGTGAGTCCACAGGGAACTATGGCTACACCTTC. This encodes CAISESTGNYGYTF.

Only a few counts were recorded for this clonotype. V and J are TRBV7-2 and TRBJ2-7, with TRBD2 identical over 7 bases. The V gene end was trimmed by 3 bases and the J gene end by 7 bases; junction bases not matched to a gene: 3. CDR3 length: 12 amino acids. Germline-derived CDR1 and CDR2 are SGHTA and FQGNSA. The CDR3 DNA reads as TGTGCCAGCAGCTTTGGGGGGGGTGAGCAGTACTTC. This encodes CASSFGGGEQYF.

The chain combines TRBV5-1 with TRBJ2-7; 7 nucleotides align to TRBD1. The V gene's germline CDR1 is SGHRS and CDR2 YFSETQ. This CDR3 comprises 14 residues. J gave up 3 bases and V 0 bases, and 3 bases lay outside the gene matches. CDR3 sequence: CASSLGDRIYEQYF. The CDR3 DNA is TGCGCCAGCAGCTTGGGGGACAGAATCTACGAGCAGTACTTC.

The gene calls are TRBV28 and TRBJ2-2; D may be TRBD1 (6 bases). Trimming removed 6 bases from V and 6 bases from J, with 14 bases in between. The CDR3 is 14 amino acids. Germline CDR1 reads MDHEN; CDR2 reads SYDVKM. The CDR3 nucleotides are TGTGCCAGCAGACCAGGGGAGCTTTCCGGGGAGCTGTTTTTT. Translating it yields CASRPGELSGELFF.

The chain employs TRBV11-1 and TRBJ1-6; TRBD1 agrees at 10 bases. Germline CDR1 and CDR2: SGHAT and FQDESV (reference sequence). This CDR3 comprises 14 residues. V dropped 8 bases and J dropped 10; count of bases not matched to a gene: 8. The CDR3 is CASGSGQGNSPLHF. CDR3 DNA sequence: TGTGCCAGCGGTTCGGGACAGGGGAACTCACCCCTCCACTTT.

This clonotype has a handful of counts. This chain uses TRBV15 with TRBJ2-5; D is possibly TRBD1 (5 bases). Trimming removed 8 bases from V and 1 base from J, with 14 bases in between. The CDR3 is made up of 14 amino acids. Germline assignment: CDR1 LNHNV and CDR2 YYDKDF (reference sequence). The CDR3 bases are TGTGCCACCTCCCAGGGAATGGCCCAAGAGACCCAGTACTTC. This translates into CATSQGMAQETQYF.

This clonotype was picked up a small number of times. The rearrangement joins TRBV11-3 to TRBJ1-6; 8 positions agree with TRBD1. V shed 5 bases, J shed 6 bases, and the junction held 6 bases outside the gene matches. The CDR3 consists of 15 residues. In germline, CDR1 is SGHNT, CDR2 YENEEA. This chain's CDR3 is CASSPGQGSNSPLHF. In nucleotides, the CDR3 is TGTGCCAGCAGCCCCGGACAGGGCAGTAATTCACCCCTCCACTTT.

This chain links TRBV6-5 with TRBJ2-1; D is possibly TRBD1 (6 bases). V lost 2 bases to trimming and J lost 2 bases, with 13 bases between them. The V gene's germline CDR1 is MNHEY and CDR2 SVGAGI. The CDR3 covers 16 residues. CDR3 loop: CASSYVSQGPYNEQFF. The CDR3 DNA reads TGTGCCAGCAGTTACGTCTCCCAGGGGCCCTACAATGAGCAGTTCTTC.